This TCR beta chain stems from a study of beta chain features in type 1 diabetes. Overall study: Healthy donors and patients had similar age, gender and cell yields.

Reverse transcription of all isolated RNA meant that expressed TCRB transcripts were sequenced. Reads from naive, central memory and regulatory T cell samples averaged roughly 3.6 million. TCRdb keeps only in-frame clones here, not all; method: immunoSEQ multiplex PCR. This table has around 280,000 clones, approximately 8.1% appearing once. V lost 7 bases, J lost 2 bases, and 4 bases stayed unmatched. The CDR3 totals 13 residues. Germline lookup yields CDR1 SGDLS and CDR2 YYNGEE. This clone was detected a few times. This chain links TRBV9 with TRBJ2-5, with TRBD1 identical over 8 bases. The TCR comes from a woman aged 18-29 years in good health. Source material: central memory CD4+ T cells from blood. The CDR3 DNA follows: TGTGCCAGCTCAGGGGGCGATCAAGAGACCCAGTACTTC. This translates into CASSGGDQETQYF.